This T cell receptor beta chain was recovered during a study of cytomegalovirus exposure and HLA in healthy donors. Study context: There were roughly 80 million unique TCRs (from HLA-typed donors) in an early data release. Study results and caveats: Some V segments could not be told apart, so they were left out, TRBV6-2 and TRBV6-3 among them. As a later analysis revealed, most CMV-associated TCR beta chains appeared HLA-restricted. In a later analysis, TCR beta V- and J-gene trimming was associated with a missense DCLRE1C variant.

The CDR3 covers 13 residues. The V gene lost 3 bases and the J gene lost 2 bases, with 7 bases spanning the gap. Germline V gene data show CDR1 as MDHEN and CDR2 as SYDVKM. In regard to this clone: Its target is unknown. This CDR3 is also generated by other DNA sequences in the sample.

The PCR used 60 Vbeta and 13 Jbeta primers. Repertoires were generated with immunoSEQ multiplex PCR, while TCRdb's copy carries only in-frame clones and drops some. The repertoire holds more than 90,000 clones, with 78% as singletons. Material for sequencing was PBMCs. V and J are TRBV28 and TRBJ1-2; D is uncertain. The receptor was isolated from a woman between 40 and 55 years old in good health and CMV-seropositive. The CDR3 coding sequence is TGTGCCAGCAGTTTGAGAGGCAACTATGGCTACACCTTC. The encoded protein is CASSLRGNYGYTF.